This T cell receptor beta chain stems from a study of OX40 agonist ivuxolimab in advanced cancers. Study summary: At doses from 0.01 to 10 mg/kg, patients were given intravenous ivuxolimab every 2 weeks. Males comprised around 78% of the group, whose mean age was around 62 years (range roughly 20 to 85).

Anyone with autoimmune disease history or systemic immunosuppression was excluded. Some clones are missing from TCRdb's copy, which holds only in-frame ones; the method was immunoSEQ multiplex PCR. The sample has over 50,000 clones, approximately 89% seen once. Germline loops: CDR1 LGHNA, CDR2 YSLEER. The germline V and J ends were trimmed by 1 base and 5 bases, with 7 bases remaining between them. The CDR3 runs to 13 residues. This chain uses TRBV4-3 with TRBJ2-3; D is undetermined. The source material was CD4+ or CD8+ T cells sorted from blood, sampled in a trial of the OX40 agonist ivuxolimab. The clonotype comes from an adult with an advanced solid tumor such as melanoma, head and neck, liver or kidney cancer. The CDR3 nucleotides read TGCGCCAGCAGCCAAGGGAGTGAAGATACGCAGTATTTT. Amino acids: CASSQGSEDTQYF.